This T cell receptor beta chain is from a study of T cells in Graves' hyperthyroidism and ophthalmopathy. Study results and caveats: The blood repertoire included most of the expanded thyroid clonotypes above 0.001.

Comments on this clonotype: Its antigen is still unknown.

The TCR beta CDR3 regions underwent amplification using RNA transcripts as the source. HTBI primers were used for first-round RT-PCR of the TCR CDR3. TCRdb reprocessed the multiplex PCR reads with MiXCR, giving one entry per CDR3 protein. Among under 650,000 distinct CDR3 sequences listed, around 16% were seen once. From germline, CDR1 is SGHTA and CDR2 FQGNSA. The CDR3 has 11 residues. V was trimmed by 7 bases and J by 6 bases, leaving 9 bases between them. The V call is TRBV7-2, the J call TRBJ1-2; D unresolved. The receptor comes from a woman under 40 with Graves' hyperthyroidism. Specimen: blood. The chain's CDR3 is CASTRSDGYTF. The CDR3 DNA reads TGTGCCAGCACCAGGTCGGATGGCTACACCTTC.